Listed below are T cell receptor beta chains from one sample, sequenced in a study of shared clonotypes between healthy human individuals. Only in-frame clones appear in the TCRdb table, and some are missing; sequencing was by immunoSEQ multiplex PCR. The repertoire holds about 320,000 clones, with 87% as singletons. The sequenced material came from memory CD8+ T cells sorted from blood. These receptors came from a man aged 18 to 29 in good health. CDR3s include the opening cysteine and the closing phenylalanine or tryptophan. D genes are given only for firm matches. Size tells how often a clone was seen (once, few, many) or the class of an expanded clone, and some rows leave it out.

-,-,TRBJ2-7,TRBV2,TGTGCCAGCAGTGGCGCAGCATCCTACGAGCAGTACTTC,CASSGAASYEQYF
-,-,TRBJ1-6,TRBV7-9,TGTGCCAGCAGCTTGGAAGGGGTACTTTCACCCCTCCACTTT,CASSLEGVLSPLHF
TRBD2,-,TRBJ2-3,TRBV5-1,TGCGCCAGCAGCTACGGACTAGCGGGGGGAGATACGCAGTATTTT,CASSYGLAGGDTQYF
-,few,TRBJ1-2,TRBV27,TGTGCCAGCAGTTCCGGGTCCGCCTATGGCTACACCTTC,CASSSGSAYGYTF
-,-,TRBJ1-5,TRBV28,TGTGCCAGCAGTTTTCTCCTGACAGTCAATCAGCCCCAGCATTTT,CASSFLLTVNQPQHF
-,-,TRBJ1-5,TRBV9,TGTGCCAGCAGCGTCACAGGGATGGGGCAGCCCCAGCATTTT,CASSVTGMGQPQHF
-,-,TRBJ1-1,TRBV10-3,TGTGCCATCCCCGGACCGGGTGGGGGGAACACTGAAGCTTTCTTT,CAIPGPGGGNTEAFF
TRBD1,-,TRBJ2-5,TRBV7-8,TGTGCCAGCCCCCCGCACAGGGGGTACCAAGAGACCCAGTACTTC,CASPPHRGYQETQYF
-,-,TRBJ2-3,TRBV5-5,TGTGCCAGCAGCGGGTACACAGATACGCAGTATTTT,CASSGYTDTQYF
-,-,TRBJ1-2,TRBV5-4,TGTGCCAGCATCGACGGCCCGTGGGGGAACTATGGCTACACCTTC,CASIDGPWGNYGYTF
-,-,TRBJ1-6,TRBV6-1,TGTGCCAGCAGTGAAAGCTCGGGCTCCTATAATTCACCCCTCCACTTT,CASSESSGSYNSPLHF
TRBD2,-,TRBJ2-2,TRBV5-1,TGCGCCAGCAGCCCTTTAGCGGGTAACTGGGAGCTGTTTTTT,CASSPLAGNWELFF
TRBD1,few,TRBJ1-1,TRBV14,TGTGCCAGCAGCCAAGGACAGGGAAGCACTGAAGCTTTCTTT,CASSQGQGSTEAFF
-,-,TRBJ2-7,TRBV15,TGTGCCACCAGCAGAGAGCTTAACGGGGGAGTTGGCTTCGACGAGCAGTACTTC,CATSRELNGGVGFDEQYF
TRBD1,-,TRBJ1-5,TRBV2,TGTGCCAGCCGTTGGCTTCCCGGGACAGGGGCCTTCTGGCCCCAGCATTTT,CASRWLPGTGAFWPQHF
TRBD1,-,TRBJ1-5,TRBV27,TGTGCCAGCAGTTTGTCCCCAGGGGGAAATCAGCCCCAGCATTTT,CASSLSPGGNQPQHF
-,-,TRBJ1-1,TRBV7-9,TGTGCCAGCAGCTACCCGGGACTGAAGAACACTGAAGCTTTCTTT,CASSYPGLKNTEAFF
TRBD2,once,TRBJ2-1,TRBV5-6,TGTGCCAGCAGCCTCTTAGCGGGAGATCTAACCTACAATGAGCAGTTCTTC,CASSLLAGDLTYNEQFF
TRBD1,-,TRBJ2-7,TRBV10-3,TGTGCCATCAGAGGGGACAGGCTCCCCTACGAGCAGTACTTC,CAIRGDRLPYEQYF
-,-,TRBJ1-6,TRBV4-2,TGTGCCAGCAGCGCCCGGGACCGCCATTCACCCCTCCACTTT,CASSARDRHSPLHF
TRBD1,-,TRBJ2-7,TRBV27,TGTGCCAGGGGGGACAGGGAGGAGTCCTACGAGCAGTACTTC,CARGDREESYEQYF
TRBD2,-,TRBJ2-5,TRBV5-1,TGCGCCAGCAGCTTAAGTTCTAGCGGGAACCAAGAGACCCAGTACTTC,CASSLSSSGNQETQYF
-,-,TRBJ1-3,TRBV9,TGTGCCAGCAGCGTAGAAGGGGCTGTGGGAAACACCATATATTTT,CASSVEGAVGNTIYF
TRBD1,-,TRBJ2-3,TRBV6-5,TGTGCCAGCAGTCCGACAGGGGACCGCACAGATACGCAGTATTTT,CASSPTGDRTDTQYF
-,few,TRBJ1-1,TRBV2,TGTGCCAGCAACGCCAGGATGAACACTGAAGCTTTCTTT,CASNARMNTEAFF
TRBD1,-,TRBJ2-5,TRBV6-1,TGTGCCAGCAGTGAAGCGCTAGGCAGGGGGTTCCAGCAAGAGACCCAGTACTTC,CASSEALGRGFQQETQYF
-,-,TRBJ2-3,TRBV7-9,TGTGCCAGCAGTCTCTGGACGTGGACGCAGTATTTT,CASSLWTWTQYF
-,-,TRBJ2-7,TRBV13,TGTGCCAGCAGCAGACAAGTAGGAGGTATGGGCCACGAGCAGTACTTC,CASSRQVGGMGHEQYF
-,-,TRBJ2-3,TRBV9,TGTGCCAGCAGCGTAGACGGGGTAGCGGTGGATACGCAGTATTTT,CASSVDGVAVDTQYF
TRBD1,-,TRBJ1-6,TRBV5-4,TGTGCCAGCAGCGTGACAGGGGCTGAAAATAATTCACCCCTCCACTTT,CASSVTGAENNSPLHF
-,-,TRBJ1-5,TRBV27,TGTGCCAGCAGTTTTGCGCGGGGCAATCAGCCCCAGCATTTT,CASSFARGNQPQHF
-,-,TRBJ2-2,TRBV7-9,TGTGCCAGCAGCTTCGCCACCGGGGAGCTGTTTTTT,CASSFATGELFF
TRBD1,-,TRBJ1-1,TRBV10-3,TGTGCCATCAGTGACCTTACAGGGGGAGTGAACACTGAAGCTTTCTTT,CAISDLTGGVNTEAFF
-,-,TRBJ2-2,TRBV7-8,TGTGCCAGCAGCTTGGAGGGATCGTTCACCGGGGAGCTGTTTTTT,CASSLEGSFTGELFF
TRBD1,-,TRBJ2-7,TRBV6-5,TGTGCCAGCAGTTACTCGGGGACAGGGGGCGACGAGCAGTACTTC,CASSYSGTGGDEQYF
-,-,TRBJ1-2,TRBV10-3,TGTGCCATCAGTGAGAGAGGTTTTTGGTATGGCTACACCTTC,CAISERGFWYGYTF
-,-,TRBJ2-7,TRBV29-1,TGCAGCGTTACCGTTTACGGGGGTGAGGACGAGCAGTACTTC,CSVTVYGGEDEQYF
-,-,TRBJ1-4,TRBV9,TGTGCCAGCAGCTCACACAGGGAGGAGGGCGAAAAACTGTTTTTT,CASSSHREEGEKLFF
-,-,TRBJ2-5,TRBV5-1,TGCGCCAGCAGCTTGGAGTCCGGGGGCAGGGAGACCCAGTACTTC,CASSLESGGRETQYF
-,-,TRBJ2-2,TRBV6-5,TGTGCCAGCAGTTACTCAGAGGGGCCCGGGGAGCTGTTTTTT,CASSYSEGPGELFF
TRBD1,many,TRBJ1-3,TRBV6-4,TGTGCCAGCAGTGACTGCAACAGGGGCCGATTCTCTGGAAACACCATATATTTT,CASSDCNRGRFSGNTIYF
-,-,TRBJ2-5,TRBV11-2,TGTGCCAGCAGCTTAGGGTCTACTAGCTTCCAAGAGACCCAGTACTTC,CASSLGSTSFQETQYF
-,-,TRBJ1-2,TRBV9,TGTGCCAGCAGCGTAGGCACAGGCGGATATGGCTACACCTTC,CASSVGTGGYGYTF
-,-,TRBJ1-1,TRBV9,TGTGCCAGCAGCGTAGGCAGGGAAGAGGTTAGGACTGAAGCTTTCTTT,CASSVGREEVRTEAFF
-,-,TRBJ2-1,TRBV6-1,TGTGCCAGCAGTGTTGGGAGCTCCTACAATGAGCAGTTCTTC,CASSVGSSYNEQFF
TRBD2,few,TRBJ2-7,TRBV5-1,TGCGCCAGCAGCTTGCCACTTAGCGGGAGTACCGCCTACGAGCAGTACTTC,CASSLPLSGSTAYEQYF
TRBD1,-,TRBJ1-2,TRBV4-1,TGCGCCAGCAGCCAAACGGGACAGGTTAACTATGGCTACACCTTC,CASSQTGQVNYGYTF
-,many,TRBJ1-5,TRBV29-1,TGCAGCGTTGAAGAGGGGTCGGGGGGGAATCAGCCCCAGCATTTT,CSVEEGSGGNQPQHF
-,-,TRBJ2-7,TRBV30,TGTGCCTGGAGTTCAGGGGTCTCCTACGAGCAGTACTTC,CAWSSGVSYEQYF
-,-,TRBJ2-3,TRBV7-2,TGTGCCAGCAGCTCGCGAACAAAGGGGGACGGCCAGTATTTT,CASSSRTKGDGQYF
TRBD1,-,TRBJ1-3,TRBV13,TGTGCCAGCAGCCCCACCCGGACAGGGGGTGGAAACACCATATATTTT,CASSPTRTGGGNTIYF
-,-,TRBJ2-1,TRBV7-9,TGTGCCAGCAGCCTCGGGCAGGGGACCTACAATGAGCAGTTCTTC,CASSLGQGTYNEQFF
TRBD1,once,TRBJ1-1,TRBV5-1,TGCGCCAGCAGCTATCTCTTGACAGGGTCCACTGAAGCTTTCTTT,CASSYLLTGSTEAFF